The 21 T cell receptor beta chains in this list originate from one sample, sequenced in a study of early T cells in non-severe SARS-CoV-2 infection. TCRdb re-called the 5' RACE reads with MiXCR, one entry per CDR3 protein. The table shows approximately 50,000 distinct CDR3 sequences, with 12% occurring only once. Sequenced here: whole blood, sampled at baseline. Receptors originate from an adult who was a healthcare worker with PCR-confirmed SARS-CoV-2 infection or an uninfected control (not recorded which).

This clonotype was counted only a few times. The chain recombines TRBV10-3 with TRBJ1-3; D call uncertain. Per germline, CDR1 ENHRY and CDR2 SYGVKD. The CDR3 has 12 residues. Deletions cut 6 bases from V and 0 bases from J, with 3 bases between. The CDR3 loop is CAIRSSGNTIYF. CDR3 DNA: TGTGCCATCAGATCCTCTGGAAACACCATATATTTT.

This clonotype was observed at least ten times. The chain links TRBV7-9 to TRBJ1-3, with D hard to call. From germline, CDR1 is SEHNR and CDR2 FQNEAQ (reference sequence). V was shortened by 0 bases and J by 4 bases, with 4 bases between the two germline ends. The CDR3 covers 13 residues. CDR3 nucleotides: TGTGCCAGCAGCTTAGCCGGGGGAAACACCATATATTTT. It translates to CASSLAGGNTIYF.

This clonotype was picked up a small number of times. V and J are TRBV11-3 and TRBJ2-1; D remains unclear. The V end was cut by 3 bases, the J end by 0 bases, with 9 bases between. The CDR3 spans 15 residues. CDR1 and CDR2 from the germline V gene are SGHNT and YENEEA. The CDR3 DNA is TGTGCCAGCAGCTTTGACCGGAGCTCCTACAATGAGCAGTTCTTC. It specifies CASSFDRSSYNEQFF.

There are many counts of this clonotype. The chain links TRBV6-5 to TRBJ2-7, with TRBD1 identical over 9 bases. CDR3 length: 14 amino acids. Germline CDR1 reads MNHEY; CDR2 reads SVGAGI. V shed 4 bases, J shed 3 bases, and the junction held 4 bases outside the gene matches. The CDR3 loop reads CASSFPGQGYEQYF. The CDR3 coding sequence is TGTGCCAGCAGTTTTCCGGGACAGGGCTACGAGCAGTACTTC.

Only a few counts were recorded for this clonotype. The CDR3 DNA sequence: TGTGCCAGCAGTTACGACGGCCAAGGGTACGAGCAGTACTTC. Protein product: CASSYDGQGYEQYF. This chain uses TRBV6-2 or TRBV6-3 with TRBJ2-7; D not certain. CDR3 size: 14 residues. CDR1 and CDR2 (germline): MNHEY, SVGEGT. V was shortened by 2 bases and J by 4 bases, with 12 bases between the two germline ends.

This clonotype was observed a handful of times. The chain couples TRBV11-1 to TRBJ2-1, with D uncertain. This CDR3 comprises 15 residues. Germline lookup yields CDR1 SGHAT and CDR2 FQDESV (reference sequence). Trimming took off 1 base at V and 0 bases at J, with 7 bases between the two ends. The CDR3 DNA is TGTGCCAGCAGCTTAGTCGTCACCTCCTACAATGAGCAGTTCTTC. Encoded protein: CASSLVVTSYNEQFF.

This CDR3 is CASTTGINSGANVLTF. For the CDR3, the DNA is TGTGCCAGTACCACAGGGATAAACTCTGGGGCCAACGTCCTGACTTTC. The rearrangement links TRBV6-2 or TRBV6-3 to TRBJ2-6; D may be TRBD1 (6 bases). Germline assignment: CDR1 MNHEY and CDR2 SVGEGT. The CDR3 is 16 amino acids. V was clipped by 9 bases and J by 0 bases, with 15 bases between them.

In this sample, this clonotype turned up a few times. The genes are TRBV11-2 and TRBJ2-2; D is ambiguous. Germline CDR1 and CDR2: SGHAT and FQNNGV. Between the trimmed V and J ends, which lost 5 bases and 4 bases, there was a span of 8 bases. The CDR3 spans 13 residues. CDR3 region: CASSRMSTGELFF. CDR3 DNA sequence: TGTGCCAGCAGCCGAATGAGCACCGGGGAGCTGTTTTTT.

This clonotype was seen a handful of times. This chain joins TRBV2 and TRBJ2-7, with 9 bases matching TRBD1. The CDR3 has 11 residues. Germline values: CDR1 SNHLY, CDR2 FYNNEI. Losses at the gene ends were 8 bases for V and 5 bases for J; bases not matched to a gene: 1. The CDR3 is CASGTGNEQYF. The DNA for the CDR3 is TGTGCCAGCGGGACAGGGAACGAGCAGTACTTC.

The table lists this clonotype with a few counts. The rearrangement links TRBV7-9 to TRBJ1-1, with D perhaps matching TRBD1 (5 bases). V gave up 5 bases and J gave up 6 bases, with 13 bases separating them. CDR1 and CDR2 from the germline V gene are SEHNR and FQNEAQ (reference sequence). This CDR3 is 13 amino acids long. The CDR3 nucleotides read TGTGCCAGCAGCCTGCAGGGTTTCTCTGAAGCTTTCTTT. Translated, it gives CASSLQGFSEAFF.

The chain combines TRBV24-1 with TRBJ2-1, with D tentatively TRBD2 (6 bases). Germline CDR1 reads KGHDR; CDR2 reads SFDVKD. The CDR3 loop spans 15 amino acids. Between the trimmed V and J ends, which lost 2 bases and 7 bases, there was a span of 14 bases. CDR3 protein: CATSDSLAYMNEQFF. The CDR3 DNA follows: TGTGCCACCAGTGATTCCCTAGCGTATATGAATGAGCAGTTCTTC.

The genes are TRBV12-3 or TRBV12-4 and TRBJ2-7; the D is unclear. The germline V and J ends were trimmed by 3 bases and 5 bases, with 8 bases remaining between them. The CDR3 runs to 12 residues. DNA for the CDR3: TGTGCCAGCAGTTTCGTGGGGAACGAGCAGTACTTC. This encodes CASSFVGNEQYF.

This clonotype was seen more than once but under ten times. This CDR3 reads CASSLRGAQLYEQYF. In DNA form, the CDR3 reads TGTGCCAGCAGTTTAAGGGGGGCCCAACTCTACGAGCAGTACTTC. This chain uses TRBV27 with TRBJ2-7; TRBD1 or TRBD2 may be the D gene (6 bases each). V lost 2 bases, J lost 3 bases, and 14 bases lay in between. CDR1 is MNHEY and CDR2 is SMNVEV in the germline V gene (reference sequence). The CDR3 sequence is 15 residues long.

The DNA for the CDR3 is TGTGCCAGCAGCCGTGAGGGGGCCAGCAATCAGCCCCAGCATTTT. Translation: CASSREGASNQPQHF. J is TRBJ1-5 and V is TRBV6-6; 7 nucleotides line up with TRBD1. There are 15 residues in the CDR3. Trimming cost V 6 bases and J 1 base; bases outside gene matches: 6. The V gene's germline CDR1 is MNHNY and CDR2 SVGAGI (reference sequence).

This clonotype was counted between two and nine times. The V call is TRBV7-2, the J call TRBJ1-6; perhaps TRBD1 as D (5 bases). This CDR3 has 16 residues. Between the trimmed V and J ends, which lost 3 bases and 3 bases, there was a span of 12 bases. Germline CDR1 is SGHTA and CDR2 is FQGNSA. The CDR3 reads CASSFGAAFYNSPLHF. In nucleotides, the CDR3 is TGTGCCAGCAGCTTCGGGGCAGCATTCTATAATTCACCCCTCCACTTT. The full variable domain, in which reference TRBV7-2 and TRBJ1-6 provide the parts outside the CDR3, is GAGVSQSPSNKVTEKGKDVELRCDPISGHTALYWYRQSLGQGLEFLIYFQGNSAPDKSGLPSDRFSAERTGGSVSTLTIQRTQQEDSAVYLCASSFGAAFYNSPLHFGNGTRLTVT.

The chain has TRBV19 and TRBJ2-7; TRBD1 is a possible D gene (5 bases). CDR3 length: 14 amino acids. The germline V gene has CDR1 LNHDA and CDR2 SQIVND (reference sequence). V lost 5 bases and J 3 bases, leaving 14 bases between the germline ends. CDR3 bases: TGTGCCAGTAGTTCCCTTACGGACAACTACGAGCAGTACTTC. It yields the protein CASSSLTDNYEQYF.

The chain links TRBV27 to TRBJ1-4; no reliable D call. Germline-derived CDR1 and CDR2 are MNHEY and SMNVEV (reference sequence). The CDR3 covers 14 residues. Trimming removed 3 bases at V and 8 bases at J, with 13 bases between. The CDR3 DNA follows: TGTGCCAGCAGTTTTTCGCTTAGGCCAGAAAAACTGTTTTTT. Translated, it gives CASSFSLRPEKLFF.

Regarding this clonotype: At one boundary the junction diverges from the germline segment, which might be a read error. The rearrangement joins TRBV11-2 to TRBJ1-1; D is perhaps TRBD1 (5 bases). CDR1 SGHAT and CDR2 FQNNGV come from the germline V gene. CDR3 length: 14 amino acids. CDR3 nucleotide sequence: TGTGCCAGCAGCATAGACTCAGGGCGGACTGAAGCTTTCTTT. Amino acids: CASSIDSGRTEAFF.

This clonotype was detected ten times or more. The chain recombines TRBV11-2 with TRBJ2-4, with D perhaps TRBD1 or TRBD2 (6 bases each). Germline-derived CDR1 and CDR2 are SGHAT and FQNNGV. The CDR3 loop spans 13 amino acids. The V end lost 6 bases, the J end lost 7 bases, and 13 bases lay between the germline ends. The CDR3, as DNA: TGTGCCAGCAGAACTTCCGGGGGCAACATTCAGTACTTC. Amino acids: CASRTSGGNIQYF.

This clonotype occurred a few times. This CDR3 is CASSLRGRTTTKNSPLHF. The CDR3, as DNA: TGTGCCAGCAGCTTACGAGGCAGGACTACGACCAAAAATTCACCCCTCCACTTT. J is TRBJ1-6 and V is TRBV7-9, with D hard to call. CDR3 length: 18 amino acids. Germline V gene sequence: CDR1 SEHNR, CDR2 FQNEAQ (reference sequence). V was pared by 2 bases and J by 7 bases, with 21 bases between.

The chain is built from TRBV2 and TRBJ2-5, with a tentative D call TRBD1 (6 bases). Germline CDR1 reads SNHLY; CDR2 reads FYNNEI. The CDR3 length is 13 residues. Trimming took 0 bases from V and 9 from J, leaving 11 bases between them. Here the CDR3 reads CASSEATRTAQYF. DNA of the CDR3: TGTGCCAGCAGTGAAGCGACGCGGACAGCCCAGTACTTC.